The clone carrying this T cell receptor beta chain showed up many times. These data come from a study of T cells in Graves' hyperthyroidism and ophthalmopathy. The study based diagnoses on clinical symptoms, serum thyroxine and TRAb, thyroid ultrasound and orbital computed tomography. It was RNA transcripts that yielded the amplified TCR beta CDR3 regions. A set of HTBI primers served as the primers for a first-round RT-PCR of the TCR CDR3. TCRdb itself ran the multiplex PCR reads through MiXCR, one entry per CDR3 protein. The sample holds 480,000 or so distinct CDR3 sequences; under 15% are singletons and the top ten take around 17%. Trimming took 1 base from V and 4 from J; bases not matched to a gene: 5. The CDR3 covers 15 residues. Germline-derived CDR1 and CDR2 are DFQATT and SNEGSKA (reference sequence).

The sequence came from a woman aged 18-29 years with Graves' hyperthyroidism. The chain employs TRBV20-1 and TRBJ2-1; 9 bases line up with TRBD2. The sequenced material came from blood. CDR3 coding DNA: TGCAGTGCTAGAGTACTAGCGGGTGGTTACAATGAGCAGTTCTTC. Translating it yields CSARVLAGGYNEQFF.